Sequencing of this T cell receptor beta chain was carried out in a study of molecular identifiers for immune sequencing clone quantification. Study details: With replicates, the RNA of approximately 22,000 or 94,000 naive CD8 cells was split five ways and four were sequenced.

Overall study findings and caveats: Under 1% of molecules in naive cells, but over 97% of effector molecules, belonged to clones above 20 RNA copies. Identical TCR molecules can share a barcode, and this sharing could underestimate highly expanded clone sizes.

This clonotype was counted ten times or more. Its target is unknown. Bulk TCR libraries used previously described methods and listed TCR primers. One entry per CDR3 protein, called by TCRdb with MiXCR from the PCR reads. The table has some 100,000 distinct CDR3 sequences, about 35% seen once. The CDR3 extends over 14 amino acids. Germline values: CDR1 MNHEY, CDR2 SVGAGI. V shed 2 bases and J shed 6 bases, with 12 bases lying between them. Sequences were obtained from naive CD8+ T cells from blood, with Jurkat cell RNA spiked in. Subset of the sample: FACS-sorted CD8+CD4-CCR7+CD45RA+ naive T cells. The chain is built from TRBV6-5 and TRBJ2-3; weak D call: TRBD2 (5 bases). This receptor was identified in a human donor in good health. Some libraries in this study had Jurkat cell RNA spiked in. CDR3 sequence (DNA): TGTGCCAGCAGTTACGCGGGCCCCAGGGATACGCAGTATTTT. It translates to CASSYAGPRDTQYF.